These T cell receptor beta chains were read from a single sample in a study of regulatory T cells in long-lasting Graves disease. TCRdb passed the multiplex PCR reads through MiXCR, listing each CDR3 protein once. The sample consists of hundreds of thousands of distinct CDR3 sequences, 15% to 20% of them appearing once. The data were also submitted as part of a second study, on T cells in Graves' hyperthyroidism and ophthalmopathy.

Sequencing was performed on peripheral blood mononuclear cells (PBMCs), taken at new diagnosis, from a patient treated with antithyroid drugs. These receptor sequences come from a woman aged 25-40 years with Graves disease. The CDR3 runs from the conserved cysteine through the conserved F or W. A D gene is named only where the DNA matches it firmly. Only part of the rows carry a size: once, few, many, or a class if the clone is expanded.

clone size: few
V gene: TRBV28
D gene: -
J gene: TRBJ1-5
CDR3 DNA: TGTGCCAGCAAATCTGACCAGCCCCAGCATTTT
CDR3 protein: CASKSDQPQHF

clone size: few
V gene: TRBV20-1
D gene: TRBD2
J gene: TRBJ2-3
CDR3 DNA: TGCAGTGCTACGACTAGCGCCGCCACAGATACGCAGTATTTT
CDR3 protein: CSATTSAATDTQYF

clone size: -
V gene: TRBV20-1
D gene: TRBD2
J gene: TRBJ2-3
CDR3 DNA: TGCAGTGCTAGATTGGTAGCGGGAGGGCCGGTATCGCAGTATTTT
CDR3 protein: CSARLVAGGPVSQYF

clone size: few
V gene: TRBV28
D gene: -
J gene: TRBJ2-5
CDR3 DNA: TGTGCCAGCAGTCCGGGACGGGCGCGGGGAGAGACCCAGTACTTC
CDR3 protein: CASSPGRARGETQYF

clone size: -
V gene: TRBV4-1
D gene: -
J gene: TRBJ1-1
CDR3 DNA: TGCGCCAGCAGCCAAGGGTCCCGGTTGGGTGAGGGCACTGAAGCTTTCTTT
CDR3 protein: CASSQGSRLGEGTEAFF

clone size: few
V gene: TRBV3-1
D gene: -
J gene: TRBJ1-4
CDR3 DNA: TGTGCCAGCAGCCCAATCCCGGGACAAAGGGAAAAACTGTTTTTT
CDR3 protein: CASSPIPGQREKLFF

clone size: few
V gene: TRBV5-1
D gene: -
J gene: TRBJ2-7
CDR3 DNA: TGCGCCAGCAGCTTGGTAGGGACGGTCTCCTACGAGCAGTACTTC
CDR3 protein: CASSLVGTVSYEQYF

clone size: -
V gene: TRBV5-1
D gene: TRBD2
J gene: TRBJ2-3
CDR3 DNA: TGCGCCAGCAGCCCGGGACTAGCGGGAGTCCGAGATACGCAGTATTTT
CDR3 protein: CASSPGLAGVRDTQYF

clone size: few
V gene: TRBV29-1
D gene: TRBD2
J gene: TRBJ2-6
CDR3 DNA: TGCAGCGTGAGGACTAGCGGCTACAGCTCTGGGGCCAACGTCCTGACTTTC
CDR3 protein: CSVRTSGYSSGANVLTF

clone size: many
V gene: TRBV29-1
D gene: -
J gene: TRBJ1-5
CDR3 DNA: TGCAGCGTCGAGACTAACAGCGAAAATCAGCCCCAGCATTTT
CDR3 protein: CSVETNSENQPQHF

clone size: few
V gene: TRBV18
D gene: TRBD1
J gene: TRBJ1-6
CDR3 DNA: TGTGCCAGCTCCCGACAGGGGTCTAATTCACCCCTCCACTTT
CDR3 protein: CASSRQGSNSPLHF

clone size: few
V gene: TRBV20-1
D gene: -
J gene: TRBJ2-2
CDR3 DNA: TGCAGTGCTAGAATTGGGGGTAACACCGGGGAGCTGTTTTTT
CDR3 protein: CSARIGGNTGELFF

clone size: many
V gene: TRBV2
D gene: TRBD2
J gene: TRBJ2-3
CDR3 DNA: TGTGCCAGCAGAGCCACTAGCGGAATCACAGATACGCAGTATTTT
CDR3 protein: CASRATSGITDTQYF

clone size: -
V gene: TRBV7-2
D gene: -
J gene: TRBJ2-7
CDR3 DNA: TGTGCCAGCAGCTTGACTCTAACCCCAGGGGTGGTGCAGTACTTC
CDR3 protein: CASSLTLTPGVVQYF

clone size: few
V gene: TRBV6-2/TRBV6-3
D gene: -
J gene: TRBJ2-7
CDR3 DNA: TGTGCCAGCACCCCCCTTCTAGGCTCCTACGAGCAGTACTTC
CDR3 protein: CASTPLLGSYEQYF

clone size: -
V gene: TRBV14
D gene: -
J gene: TRBJ1-3
CDR3 DNA: TGTGCCAGCAGCCAAGTCGCAGGGCTTTCTCGGGGCACCATATATTTT
CDR3 protein: CASSQVAGLSRGTIYF

clone size: -
V gene: TRBV5-1
D gene: TRBD1
J gene: TRBJ2-5
CDR3 DNA: TGCGCCAGCAGCCCCACCGGGACAGGGACGGCCGGACTAAAGGAGACCCAGTACTTC
CDR3 protein: CASSPTGTGTAGLKETQYF

clone size: many
V gene: TRBV2
D gene: -
J gene: TRBJ2-7
CDR3 DNA: TGTGCCAGCAGTGTCGGGGGAACCTACGAGCAGTACTTC
CDR3 protein: CASSVGGTYEQYF

clone size: -
V gene: TRBV30
D gene: TRBD2
J gene: TRBJ2-3
CDR3 DNA: TGTGCCTGGAGTCTTCAACTAGCGGGAGGGCCCTCAGATACGCAGTATTTT
CDR3 protein: CAWSLQLAGGPSDTQYF

clone size: many
V gene: TRBV12-3/TRBV12-4
D gene: -
J gene: TRBJ2-7
CDR3 DNA: TGTGCCAGCAGTTTCGGGTTAGCTAGAGAGCAGTACTTC
CDR3 protein: CASSFGLAREQYF

clone size: many
V gene: TRBV7-3
D gene: -
J gene: TRBJ2-1
CDR3 DNA: TGTGCCAGCAGTCGAACCGGGACGCCGGAGCAGTTCTTC
CDR3 protein: CASSRTGTPEQFF

clone size: few
V gene: TRBV2
D gene: -
J gene: TRBJ2-2
CDR3 DNA: TGTGCCAGCAGAGCAACGGCGAACACCGGGGAGCTGTTTTTT
CDR3 protein: CASRATANTGELFF

clone size: few
V gene: TRBV7-9
D gene: TRBD1
J gene: TRBJ1-1
CDR3 DNA: TGTGCCAGCAGCGGAAGAGTCCCAGGGGGCTCTGAAGCTTTCTTT
CDR3 protein: CASSGRVPGGSEAFF

clone size: many
V gene: TRBV11-3
D gene: -
J gene: TRBJ2-2
CDR3 DNA: TGTGCCAGCAGCTTAGTGTTCGACACCGGGGAGCTGTTTTTT
CDR3 protein: CASSLVFDTGELFF

clone size: few
V gene: TRBV9
D gene: TRBD1
J gene: TRBJ1-5
CDR3 DNA: TGTGCCAGCAGCCGGACAGGGGGAGAAGGTAATCAGCCCCAGCATTTT
CDR3 protein: CASSRTGGEGNQPQHF